This T cell receptor beta chain was retrieved from a study of cytomegalovirus exposure and HLA in healthy donors. Whole-study results and caveats: Links to common viral pathogens appeared, in a later analysis, for several of the most significant clusters.

Only one count was recorded for this clone. Its matching antigen is unknown. The PCR used 60 Vbeta and 13 Jbeta primers. Profiled with immunoSEQ multiplex PCR; TCRdb holds only in-frame clones, not every one. The sample lists more than 120,000 clones; about four fifths were seen once. The receptor was isolated from a woman in her thirties or forties in good health and CMV-seropositive. The sample consisted of PBMCs.

The chain's CDR3 is CASATTVGGYGYTF. CDR3 DNA: TGCGCCAGCGCAACAACAGTGGGGGGCTATGGCTACACCTTC. This chain connects TRBV5-1 to TRBJ1-2; perhaps TRBD1 as D (5 bases). The ends were cut back, 7 bases at V and 4 bases at J, with 17 bases in the middle. The germline CDR1 and CDR2 sequences are SGHRS and YFSETQ. This CDR3 has 14 amino acids.